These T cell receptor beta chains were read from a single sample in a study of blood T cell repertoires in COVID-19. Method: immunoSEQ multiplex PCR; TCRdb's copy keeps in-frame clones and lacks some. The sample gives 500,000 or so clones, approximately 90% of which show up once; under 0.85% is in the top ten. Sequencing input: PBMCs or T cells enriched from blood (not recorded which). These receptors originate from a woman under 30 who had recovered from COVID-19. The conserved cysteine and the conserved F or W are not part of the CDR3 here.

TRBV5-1,ASSVGQGNNEQF
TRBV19,ASSLSGAGRLEGYT
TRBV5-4,ASSYDRNNEQF
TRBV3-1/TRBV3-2,ASSPAQLAGENEQY
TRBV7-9,ASSLGLAADEQF
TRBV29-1,SVGRTGGRDTEAF
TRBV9,ASSQGNPNYGYT
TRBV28,ASRSGGADTQY
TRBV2,ASTRSGQGSGKLF
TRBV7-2,ASSHPYNEQF
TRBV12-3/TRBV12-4,ASTRGGGSEAF
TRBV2,ASSKRYSGTVNTEAF
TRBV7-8,ASTSESSSGNTIY
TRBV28,ASSGTGPNYGYT
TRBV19,ASLPTSGSTDTQY
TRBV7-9,ASSRQENTEAF
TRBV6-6,ASKSREGRAKNIQY
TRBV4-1,ASSQAGSTYEQY
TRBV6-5,ASSYQGGDTQY
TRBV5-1,ASSLTGQGQPQH
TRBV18,ASSPRQGELF
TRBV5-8,ASSLERGYQPQH
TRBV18,ASSPGGPSSYNEQF
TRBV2,ASLQGEGSYEQY
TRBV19,ASSTFLAGEKLF
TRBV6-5,ASSSLSGGIGQPQH
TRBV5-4,ASSPRDRDFFGYT
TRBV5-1,ASSNDRVGTDTQY
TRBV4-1,ASSHPSRADYGYT
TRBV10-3,AADRGANTEAF
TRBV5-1,ASSLTHRGQETQY
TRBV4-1,ASSQVSLAGANEQF
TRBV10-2,ASGAGSNAPLH
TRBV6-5,ASSYFVGQEAF
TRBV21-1,ASSKVNGTGGPVNTEAF
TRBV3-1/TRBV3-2,ASSPDFTGELF
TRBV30,AWRFPGKGYT
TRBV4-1,ASSQDRGSMGTDTQY
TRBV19,ASSTPQLAGHNEQF
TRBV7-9,ASSNPGGTYGYT
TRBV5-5,ASSLAYGGDYGYT
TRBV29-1,SVGGGEGNTEAF
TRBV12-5,ASGEGQGNYGYT
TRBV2,ASSETRQQLYGYT
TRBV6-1,ASSEFRQETQY
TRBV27,ASSLGREAYGYT
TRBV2,ASSPGQGIGNSPLH
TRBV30,AWSRGGAYEQY
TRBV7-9,ASSPWTGGGTDTQY
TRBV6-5,ASSYTGYGYT
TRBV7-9,ASSLAGANTEAF
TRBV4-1,ASTLRGGVESYNSPLH
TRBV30,AWSVRDRGNYGYT
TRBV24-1,ATTSQGSTEAF
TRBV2,ASSERLAGYTDTQY